The rows below give T cell receptor beta chains drawn from one sample of a study of blood T cell repertoires in COVID-19. Libraries were prepared by immunoSEQ multiplex PCR; TCRdb keeps only in-frame clonotypes and omits some of them. This repertoire shows over 70,000 clones, around 80% found once; its top ten account for 18%. Sequenced sample: peripheral blood. The receptors shown here come from a man between 65 and 85 years old who had recovered from COVID-19. CDR3s include the opening cysteine and the closing phenylalanine or tryptophan. The order of the fields is D gene, clone size, J gene, V gene, CDR3 protein, CDR3 DNA. The D gene is left open where the match is weak. Clone size, where shown, is once, few, many, or a class for clones that have expanded.

d_gene: TRBD1; abundance: NA; j_gene: TRBJ2-5; v_gene: TRBV5-6; CDR3aa: CASSLTGTGGIFGETQYF; CDR3nt: TGTGCCAGCAGCTTGACCGGGACAGGGGGTATTTTCGGGGAGACCCAGTACTTC
d_gene: NA; abundance: NA; j_gene: TRBJ1-6; v_gene: TRBV7-2; CDR3aa: CASRAGERNSPLHF; CDR3nt: TGTGCCAGCAGAGCGGGGGAGAGGAATTCACCCCTCCACTTT
d_gene: TRBD1; abundance: NA; j_gene: TRBJ1-2; v_gene: TRBV2; CDR3aa: CASSETGTGYGYTF; CDR3nt: TGTGCCAGCAGTGAAACGGGGACAGGCTATGGCTACACCTTC
d_gene: NA; abundance: NA; j_gene: TRBJ2-4; v_gene: TRBV18; CDR3aa: CASSPRQGDFVKNIQYF; CDR3nt: TGTGCCAGCTCACCACGTCAGGGGGACTTCGTCAAAAACATTCAGTACTTC
d_gene: NA; abundance: few; j_gene: TRBJ1-5; v_gene: TRBV6-2/TRBV6-3; CDR3aa: CASSSWGGAQPQHF; CDR3nt: TGTGCCAGCAGTTCGTGGGGAGGGGCTCAGCCCCAGCATTTT
d_gene: TRBD1; abundance: NA; j_gene: TRBJ1-1; v_gene: TRBV30; CDR3aa: CAWSTGQGNTEAFF; CDR3nt: TGTGCCTGGAGTACGGGACAGGGGAACACTGAAGCTTTCTTT
d_gene: NA; abundance: NA; j_gene: TRBJ2-7; v_gene: TRBV2; CDR3aa: CASRIQLMVHEQYF; CDR3nt: TGTGCCAGCAGGATACAGCTAATGGTACACGAGCAGTACTTC
d_gene: TRBD1; abundance: NA; j_gene: TRBJ1-6; v_gene: TRBV3-1/TRBV3-2; CDR3aa: CASSQESRGPSPLHF; CDR3nt: TGTGCCAGCAGCCAAGAAAGCAGGGGGCCCTCACCCCTCCACTTT
d_gene: NA; abundance: NA; j_gene: TRBJ1-2; v_gene: TRBV6-1; CDR3aa: CASSQESGSYGYTF; CDR3nt: TGTGCCAGCAGTCAAGAGTCCGGGAGCTATGGCTACACCTTC
d_gene: NA; abundance: NA; j_gene: TRBJ2-2; v_gene: TRBV7-2; CDR3aa: CASSLAGANTGELFF; CDR3nt: TGTGCCAGCAGCTTAGCAGGGGCGAACACCGGGGAGCTGTTTTTT
d_gene: TRBD1; abundance: NA; j_gene: TRBJ1-4; v_gene: TRBV28; CDR3aa: CASTRGQAGEKLFF; CDR3nt: TGTGCCAGCACAAGGGGACAGGCGGGTGAAAAACTGTTTTTT
d_gene: NA; abundance: few; j_gene: TRBJ1-2; v_gene: TRBV15; CDR3aa: CATSRVAAPDFNYGYTF; CDR3nt: TGTGCCACCAGCAGAGTGGCGGCCCCAGACTTTAACTATGGCTACACCTTC
d_gene: NA; abundance: once; j_gene: TRBJ1-2; v_gene: TRBV28; CDR3aa: CASSRGTVSQGYGYTF; CDR3nt: TGTGCCAGCAGTAGGGGAACTGTCTCCCAGGGGTATGGCTACACCTTC
d_gene: NA; abundance: few; j_gene: TRBJ1-4; v_gene: TRBV4-3; CDR3aa: CASSQSTVSRLFF; CDR3nt: TGCGCCAGCAGCCAGTCGACAGTCTCTCGTCTGTTTTTT
d_gene: NA; abundance: NA; j_gene: TRBJ1-2; v_gene: TRBV7-2; CDR3aa: CASTPSGGGYTF; CDR3nt: TGTGCCAGCACCCCATCGGGTGGCGGCTACACCTTC
d_gene: TRBD1; abundance: NA; j_gene: TRBJ1-1; v_gene: TRBV13; CDR3aa: CASLISRGVSNTEAFF; CDR3nt: TGTGCCAGCTTGATCAGCAGGGGGGTATCGAACACTGAAGCTTTCTTT
d_gene: TRBD2; abundance: NA; j_gene: TRBJ2-1; v_gene: TRBV9; CDR3aa: CASSGLAGGYNEQFF; CDR3nt: TGTGCCAGCAGCGGACTAGCGGGAGGGTACAATGAGCAGTTCTTC
d_gene: NA; abundance: NA; j_gene: TRBJ2-4; v_gene: TRBV11-2; CDR3aa: CASSSSGAKNIQYF; CDR3nt: TGTGCCAGCAGCTCGAGCGGGGCCAAAAACATTCAGTACTTC
d_gene: NA; abundance: NA; j_gene: TRBJ1-2; v_gene: TRBV19; CDR3aa: CASRSSPNYGYTF; CDR3nt: TGTGCCAGTAGATCTAGCCCCAACTATGGCTACACCTTC
d_gene: NA; abundance: NA; j_gene: TRBJ1-1; v_gene: TRBV7-3; CDR3aa: CASSLDSSKVEAFF; CDR3nt: TGTGCCAGCAGCTTGGACAGTTCCAAAGTAGAAGCTTTCTTT
d_gene: TRBD2; abundance: NA; j_gene: TRBJ2-1; v_gene: TRBV7-2; CDR3aa: CASIQSGSSNNEQFF; CDR3nt: TGTGCCAGCATCCAAAGCGGGAGCTCTAACAATGAGCAGTTCTTC
d_gene: TRBD1; abundance: NA; j_gene: TRBJ2-3; v_gene: TRBV18; CDR3aa: CASSPLSGTDRTDTQYF; CDR3nt: TGTGCCAGCTCACCTCTCTCCGGGACAGACCGCACAGATACGCAGTATTTT
d_gene: NA; abundance: NA; j_gene: TRBJ2-4; v_gene: TRBV5-4; CDR3aa: CASSFKGGGFSKNIQYF; CDR3nt: TGTGCCAGCAGCTTCAAGGGGGGGGGCTTCTCCAAAAACATTCAGTACTTC
d_gene: NA; abundance: once; j_gene: TRBJ2-2; v_gene: TRBV10-3; CDR3aa: CAIKPGTNTGELFF; CDR3nt: TGTGCCATCAAACCGGGTACGAACACCGGGGAGCTGTTTTTT
d_gene: NA; abundance: NA; j_gene: TRBJ1-5; v_gene: TRBV19; CDR3aa: CASSIVGADQPQHF; CDR3nt: TGTGCCAGTAGTATTGTGGGGGCGGATCAGCCCCAGCATTTT
d_gene: NA; abundance: NA; j_gene: TRBJ1-6; v_gene: TRBV6-5; CDR3aa: CASSYSIDRQNSPLHF; CDR3nt: TGTGCCAGCAGTTACTCGATAGATCGACAGAATTCACCCCTCCACTTT
d_gene: NA; abundance: NA; j_gene: TRBJ2-7; v_gene: TRBV2; CDR3aa: CASRAPRYEQYF; CDR3nt: TGTGCCAGCAGGGCTCCACGTTACGAGCAGTACTTC
d_gene: TRBD1; abundance: NA; j_gene: TRBJ1-2; v_gene: TRBV7-2; CDR3aa: CASSPGQGFGYTF; CDR3nt: TGTGCCAGCAGCCCGGGACAGGGTTTCGGCTACACCTTC
d_gene: NA; abundance: NA; j_gene: TRBJ1-2; v_gene: TRBV19; CDR3aa: CASRERGPGVYGYTF; CDR3nt: TGTGCCAGTAGGGAAAGGGGCCCGGGGGTCTATGGCTACACCTTC
d_gene: NA; abundance: NA; j_gene: TRBJ1-3; v_gene: TRBV5-1; CDR3aa: CASGQAASGNTIYF; CDR3nt: TGCGCCAGCGGGCAGGCCGCCTCTGGAAACACCATATATTTT
d_gene: TRBD2; abundance: few; j_gene: TRBJ2-2; v_gene: TRBV6-5; CDR3aa: CASRKPSGSGELFF; CDR3nt: TGTGCCAGCAGAAAACCCAGCGGGAGTGGGGAGCTGTTTTTT
d_gene: TRBD1; abundance: NA; j_gene: TRBJ1-4; v_gene: TRBV7-8; CDR3aa: CASSLVGTGGLEKLFF; CDR3nt: TGTGCCAGCAGCTTAGTAGGGACAGGGGGGCTTGAAAAACTGTTTTTT
d_gene: NA; abundance: NA; j_gene: TRBJ1-3; v_gene: TRBV19; CDR3aa: CASSHRAGVGVGSGNTIYF; CDR3nt: TGTGCCAGTAGTCACAGGGCTGGAGTCGGAGTGGGCTCTGGAAACACCATATATTTT
d_gene: TRBD2; abundance: many; j_gene: TRBJ2-1; v_gene: TRBV7-6; CDR3aa: CASSLVRGASGAFYNEQFF; CDR3nt: TGTGCCAGCAGCTTAGTAAGGGGTGCTAGCGGGGCGTTCTACAATGAGCAGTTCTTC
d_gene: TRBD1; abundance: once; j_gene: TRBJ1-3; v_gene: TRBV7-6; CDR3aa: CASSIVMGTAGNTIYF; CDR3nt: TGTGCCAGCAGCATCGTGATGGGGACAGCTGGAAACACCATATATTTT
d_gene: NA; abundance: NA; j_gene: TRBJ1-1; v_gene: TRBV7-3; CDR3aa: CASSLSRATEAFF; CDR3nt: TGTGCCAGCAGCTTATCCAGGGCCACTGAAGCTTTCTTT
d_gene: TRBD1; abundance: once; j_gene: TRBJ1-2; v_gene: TRBV5-6; CDR3aa: CASSSQRQGFGANYGYTF; CDR3nt: TGTGCCAGCAGCTCCCAACGACAGGGTTTTGGGGCTAACTATGGCTACACCTTC
d_gene: NA; abundance: NA; j_gene: TRBJ1-3; v_gene: TRBV30; CDR3aa: CAWRSRLFRNTIYF; CDR3nt: TGTGCCTGGAGGAGTAGACTATTCAGGAACACCATATATTTT
d_gene: TRBD1; abundance: NA; j_gene: TRBJ1-1; v_gene: TRBV11-3; CDR3aa: CASSTRTGNTEAFF; CDR3nt: TGTGCCAGCAGCACGCGGACAGGTAACACTGAAGCTTTCTTT
d_gene: NA; abundance: once; j_gene: TRBJ1-1; v_gene: TRBV20-1; CDR3aa: CSASPGRAEAFF; CDR3nt: TGCAGTGCTAGTCCGGGGAGAGCTGAAGCTTTCTTT
d_gene: NA; abundance: NA; j_gene: TRBJ2-2; v_gene: TRBV11-2; CDR3aa: CASSFVRLSNTGELFF; CDR3nt: TGTGCCAGCAGTTTCGTCAGGTTGTCGAACACCGGGGAGCTGTTTTTT
d_gene: NA; abundance: NA; j_gene: TRBJ1-5; v_gene: TRBV4-3; CDR3aa: CASSQDRQGLQPQHF; CDR3nt: TGCGCCAGCAGCCAAGATAGGCAGGGGCTTCAGCCCCAGCATTTT
d_gene: NA; abundance: NA; j_gene: TRBJ1-2; v_gene: TRBV7-2; CDR3aa: CASSTQRGNYGYTF; CDR3nt: TGTGCCAGCAGCACCCAGCGGGGAAACTATGGCTACACCTTC
d_gene: TRBD1; abundance: NA; j_gene: TRBJ1-4; v_gene: TRBV11-2; CDR3aa: CASSLITRGQGAGEKLFF; CDR3nt: TGTGCCAGCAGCTTAATCACCAGGGGTCAGGGGGCGGGTGAAAAACTGTTTTTT
d_gene: TRBD1; abundance: NA; j_gene: TRBJ1-3; v_gene: TRBV9; CDR3aa: CASSVGGTGPGAGNTIYF; CDR3nt: TGTGCCAGCAGCGTAGGGGGGACAGGGCCGGGCGCTGGAAACACCATATATTTT
d_gene: NA; abundance: NA; j_gene: TRBJ1-2; v_gene: TRBV7-2; CDR3aa: CASSSESIGSYGYTF; CDR3nt: TGTGCCAGCAGCTCGGAGAGCATTGGCAGCTATGGCTACACCTTC
d_gene: NA; abundance: NA; j_gene: TRBJ1-1; v_gene: TRBV6-5; CDR3aa: CASSYQSQAYEAFF; CDR3nt: TGTGCCAGCAGTTACCAATCCCAAGCTTATGAAGCTTTCTTT
d_gene: NA; abundance: NA; j_gene: TRBJ2-1; v_gene: TRBV7-3; CDR3aa: CASSVEGSYNEQFF; CDR3nt: TGTGCCAGCAGCGTGGAGGGCTCCTACAATGAGCAGTTCTTC
d_gene: NA; abundance: NA; j_gene: TRBJ1-5; v_gene: TRBV27; CDR3aa: CASREGGQPQHF; CDR3nt: TGTGCCAGCAGGGAAGGAGGGCAGCCCCAGCATTTT
d_gene: NA; abundance: NA; j_gene: TRBJ2-5; v_gene: TRBV6-5; CDR3aa: CASTEVSSQETQYF; CDR3nt: TGTGCCAGCACCGAAGTCTCTAGTCAAGAGACCCAGTACTTC